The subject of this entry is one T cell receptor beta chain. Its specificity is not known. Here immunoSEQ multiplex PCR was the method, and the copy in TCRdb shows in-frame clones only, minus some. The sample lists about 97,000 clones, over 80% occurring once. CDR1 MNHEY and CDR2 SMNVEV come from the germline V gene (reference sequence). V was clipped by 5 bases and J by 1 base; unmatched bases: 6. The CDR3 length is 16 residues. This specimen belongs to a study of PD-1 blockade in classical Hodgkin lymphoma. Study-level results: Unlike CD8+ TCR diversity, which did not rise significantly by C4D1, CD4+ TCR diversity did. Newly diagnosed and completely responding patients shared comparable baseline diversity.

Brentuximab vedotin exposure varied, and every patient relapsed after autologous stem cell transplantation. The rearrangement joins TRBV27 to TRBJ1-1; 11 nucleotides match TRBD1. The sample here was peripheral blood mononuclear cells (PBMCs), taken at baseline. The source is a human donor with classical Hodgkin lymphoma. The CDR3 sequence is CASSARTGGWNTEAFF. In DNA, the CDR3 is TGTGCCAGCAGTGCCCGGACAGGGGGCTGGAACACTGAAGCTTTCTTT.